Listed here are 29 T cell receptor beta chains from one sample, sequenced in a study of blood T cell repertoires in COVID-19. The assay was immunoSEQ multiplex PCR, and TCRdb's table has in-frame clones only and misses some. The sample consists of about 250,000 clones, about four fifths of them appearing once. Sequenced input: peripheral blood. These receptor sequences come from a man aged 50 or older with active or convalescent COVID-19.

The rearrangement links TRBV29-1 to TRBJ2-3; weak D call: TRBD2 (6 bases). The germline gives CDR1 SQVTM, CDR2 ANQGSEA. Trimming removed 4 bases from V and 6 bases from J, with 14 bases in between. This CDR3 has 13 residues. The CDR3 DNA follows: TGCAGCGTTGGGGGCAGCGGGTTGGATACGCAGTATTTT. Translation: CSVGGSGLDTQYF.

In its sample, this clone was seen a few times. The CDR3, as DNA: TGTGCCAGCAGTCAAAGGAACCTGGGTGGGAGAATCGCTGAAGCTTTCTTT. Translation: CASSQRNLGGRIAEAFF. J is TRBJ1-1 and V is TRBV3-1 (or the pseudogene TRBV3-2); D ambiguous. The germline CDR1 and CDR2 sequences are LGHDT and YNNKEL (reference sequence). This CDR3 region has 17 residues. The V gene lost 6 bases and the J gene lost 6 bases, with 26 bases spanning the gap.

The V and J genes are TRBV3-1 (or the pseudogene TRBV3-2) and TRBJ2-2; D is unclear. The length of the CDR3 is 12 residues. The germline V and J ends were trimmed by 1 base and 7 bases, with 4 bases remaining between them. Per germline, CDR1 LGHDT and CDR2 YNNKEL (reference sequence). CDR3 bases: TGTGCCAGCAGCCAAGGGAGCGGGGAGCTGTTTTTT. This translates into CASSQGSGELFF.

The CDR3 is CASSLFRTELYEQYF. CDR3 DNA sequence: TGTGCCAGCAGTTTATTCCGGACAGAACTCTACGAGCAGTACTTC. This sequence joins TRBV27 and TRBJ2-7; D possibly corresponds to TRBD1 (6 bases). The CDR3 consists of 15 residues. V shed 1 base and J shed 3 bases, with 13 bases lying between them. CDR1 MNHEY and CDR2 SMNVEV come from the germline V gene (reference sequence).

The rearrangement uses TRBV6-5 and TRBJ2-2, with 7 bases aligning to TRBD2. Germline V gene sequence: CDR1 MNHEY, CDR2 SVGAGI. The CDR3 sequence is 14 residues long. V lost 6 bases, J lost 4 bases, and 5 bases stayed unmatched. The DNA of the CDR3 is TGTGCCAGCAGCCGGACGGGGGGCACCGGGGAGCTGTTTTTT. Translation gives CASSRTGGTGELFF.

V usage is TRBV4-1 and J usage is TRBJ1-1; D remains ambiguous. The CDR3 is 13 residues long. Trimming left V 4 bases short and J 5 bases short, with 11 bases between. The germline CDR1 and CDR2 sequences are MGHRA and YSYEKL. The CDR3 reads CASSLTGSTEAFF. CDR3 sequence (DNA): TGCGCCAGCAGCCTCACGGGGAGTACTGAAGCTTTCTTT.

The chain couples TRBV6-5 to TRBJ2-3; 7 nucleotides align to TRBD1. The CDR3 runs 16 residues. J gave up 3 bases and V 0 bases, and 6 bases lay outside the gene matches. Germline assignment: CDR1 MNHEY and CDR2 SVGAGI. CDR3 nucleotide sequence: TGTGCCAGCAGTTACTCGGGGACAGTCCGGACAGATACGCAGTATTTT. It translates to CASSYSGTVRTDTQYF.

This chain connects TRBV30 to TRBJ1-2; D not resolved. V shed 8 bases and J shed 4 bases, with 17 bases lying between them. Germline V gene lookup returns CDR1 GTSNPN and CDR2 SVGIG (reference sequence). The CDR3 contains 13 residues. The CDR3 nucleotides read TGTGCCAGTGTTAGAGGTGCCTTCTATGGCTACACCTTC. Translation gives CASVRGAFYGYTF.

This clone was recorded a few times. The CDR3 nucleotides are TGTGCCAGCAGCCACCGACAGCCCTCTGGAAACACCATATATTTT. It codes for CASSHRQPSGNTIYF. The chain has TRBV3-1 (or the pseudogene TRBV3-2) and TRBJ1-3; D is perhaps TRBD1 (5 bases). V was clipped by 3 bases and J by 0 bases, with 9 bases between them. The length of the CDR3 is 15 residues. Germline V gene data show CDR1 as LGHDT and CDR2 as YNNKEL (reference sequence).

The rearrangement joins TRBV5-5 to TRBJ2-1, with TRBD1 as a possible D gene (6 bases). Germline CDR1 and CDR2: SGHKS and YYEKEE (reference sequence). The CDR3 length is 15 residues. Between the trimmed V and J ends, which lost 0 bases and 1 base, there was a span of 8 bases. The CDR3 DNA reads TGTGCCAGCAGCTTGGAGCAGGGGTCCTACAATGAGCAGTTCTTC. Translation: CASSLEQGSYNEQFF.

The V call is TRBV5-1, the J call TRBJ2-2, with TRBD1 matching over 9 bases. V trimming: 4 bases; J trimming: 5 bases; junction bases outside the gene matches: 3. Germline assignment: CDR1 SGHRS and CDR2 YFSETQ. The CDR3 length is 14 residues. In DNA, the CDR3 is TGCGCCAGCAGCCCGGGACAGGGTACCGGGGAGCTGTTTTTT. Translated: CASSPGQGTGELFF.

The V and J genes are TRBV6-2 or TRBV6-3 and TRBJ2-1, with D maybe TRBD1 (6 bases). CDR3 length: 12 amino acids. Germline values: CDR1 MNHEY, CDR2 SVGEGT. The V and J ends lost 1 base and 10 bases respectively, with 8 bases between them. The chain's CDR3 is CASSYLGAEQFF. CDR3 DNA: TGTGCCAGCAGTTACTTGGGGGCCGAGCAGTTCTTC.

This chain links TRBV7-9 with TRBJ2-1; TRBD1 matches at 7 bases. Trimming cost V 4 bases and J 2 bases; bases outside gene matches: 5. The CDR3 is 15 residues long. Looked up from germline, CDR1 is SEHNR and CDR2 is FQNEAQ (reference sequence). The CDR3 here is CASSYTGETYNEQFF. The CDR3 nucleotides read TGTGCCAGCAGCTATACAGGGGAGACCTACAATGAGCAGTTCTTC.

V gene TRBV11-2 combines with J gene TRBJ1-2; D remains unclear. Germline CDR1 is SGHAT and CDR2 is FQNNGV. The CDR3 consists of 14 residues. Between the trimmed V and J ends, which lost 5 bases and 5 bases, there was a span of 15 bases. The CDR3 coding sequence is TGTGCCAGCAGCCTTAGCCGGCAGACGTATGGCTACACCTTC. It encodes CASSLSRQTYGYTF.

This chain uses TRBV7-6 with TRBJ2-3, with D perhaps matching TRBD2 (7 bases). This CDR3 has 16 residues. V gave up 1 base and J gave up 2 bases, with 13 bases separating them. CDR1 and CDR2 from the germline V gene are SGHVS and FNYEAQ. The CDR3 DNA reads TGTGCCAGCAGCTTAGATTCGCGGGGGCCCACAGATACGCAGTATTTT. As protein: CASSLDSRGPTDTQYF.

The chain couples TRBV30 to TRBJ1-2; maybe TRBD1 (5 bases). V was shortened by 5 bases and J by 7 bases, with 20 bases between the two germline ends. Germline lookup yields CDR1 GTSNPN and CDR2 SVGIG (reference sequence). This CDR3 comprises 14 residues. The CDR3 DNA follows: TGTGCCTGGGGCCTTAGGGGTAGGGAAGCTGGCTACACCTTC. Translating gives CAWGLRGREAGYTF.

This clone has only a few counts. V gene TRBV28 combines with J gene TRBJ1-1; D remains ambiguous. Trimming shortened V by 2 bases and J by 1 base, and 20 bases separated the two germline ends. Germline V gives CDR1 MDHEN, CDR2 SYDVKM. The CDR3 has 18 residues. This CDR3 reads CASSLTSMNGIRNTEAFF. CDR3 DNA sequence: TGTGCCAGCAGTTTAACGTCTATGAACGGGATAAGGAACACTGAAGCTTTCTTT.

The rearrangement links TRBV30 to TRBJ2-4, with 10 bases aligning to TRBD1. The CDR3 consists of 15 residues. V was pared by 3 bases and J by 4 bases, with 6 bases of the junction left unmatched. Germline CDR1 and CDR2: GTSNPN and SVGIG (reference sequence). The CDR3 protein is CAWSTDRGRKNIQYF. The CDR3, as DNA: TGTGCCTGGAGCACAGACAGGGGGCGTAAAAACATTCAGTACTTC.

CDR3 sequence reads: CASSESAGAYEQYF. The CDR3 bases are TGTGCCAGCAGTGAATCAGCTGGAGCCTACGAGCAGTACTTC. The chain carries TRBV2 and TRBJ2-7; D uncertain. Trimming removed 2 bases at V and 2 bases at J, with 10 bases between. This CDR3 spans 14 amino acids. In germline, CDR1 is SNHLY, CDR2 FYNNEI.

The J gene is TRBJ2-7, the V gene TRBV5-1; D ambiguous. This CDR3 contains 11 residues. The germline V and J ends were trimmed by 6 bases and 4 bases, with 8 bases remaining between them. Germline lookup yields CDR1 SGHRS and CDR2 YFSETQ. The CDR3 spells CASTYSYEQYF. DNA of the CDR3: TGCGCCAGCACCTATTCTTACGAGCAGTACTTC.

The CDR3 nucleotides are TGTGCCAGCAGCTCCCTAGCGGGGGGTTATGAGCAGTACTTC. Translating it yields CASSSLAGGYEQYF. This chain links TRBV9 with TRBJ2-7; 11 nucleotides line up with TRBD2. Germline V gives CDR1 SGDLS, CDR2 YYNGEE. This CDR3 contains 14 residues. Unmatched junction bases numbered 7, after V lost 4 bases and J lost 7 bases. The full variable domain, with the rest looked up from reference TRBV9 and TRBJ2-7, is DSGVTQTPKHLITATGQRVTLRCSPRSGDLSVYWYQQSLDQGLQFLIQYYNGEERAKGNILERFSAQQFPDLHSELNLSSLELGDSALYFCASSSLAGGYEQYFGPGTRLTVT.

The J gene is TRBJ1-2, the V gene TRBV18; weak D call: TRBD1 (5 bases). The length of the CDR3 is 13 residues. CDR1 is KGHSH and CDR2 is LQKENI in the germline V gene. V was cut by 5 bases and J by 3 bases, with 10 bases left in between. CDR3 coding DNA: TGTGCCAGCTCAAGGGGCGGGGACTATGGCTACACCTTC. It specifies CASSRGGDYGYTF.

The chain is built from TRBV4-2 and TRBJ1-2; D call uncertain. V was shortened by 0 bases and J by 2 bases, with 4 bases between the two germline ends. CDR3 length equals 13 residues. CDR1 is LGHNA, CDR2 YNFKEQ, per germline. CDR3 amino acids: CASSQELNYGYTF. CDR3 DNA sequence: TGTGCCAGCAGCCAAGAGTTAAACTATGGCTACACCTTC.

The V gene is TRBV4-1, the J gene TRBJ2-7; D might be TRBD2 (5 bases). CDR1 and CDR2 from the germline V gene are MGHRA and YSYEKL. There are 15 residues in the CDR3. V gave up 3 bases and J gave up 2 bases, with 14 bases separating them. In DNA form, the CDR3 reads TGCGCCAGCAGCCATACCCGGGATTTAACCTACGAGCAGTACTTC. Protein sequence: CASSHTRDLTYEQYF.

The chain combines TRBV19 with TRBJ1-1; D call uncertain. V lost 0 bases and J 1 base, leaving 3 bases between the germline ends. The CDR3 sequence is 13 residues long. CDR1 LNHDA and CDR2 SQIVND come from the germline V gene (reference sequence). The CDR3 nucleotides are TGTGCCAGTAGTATAGATCAGAACACTGAAGCTTTCTTT. It codes for CASSIDQNTEAFF. Full variable domain (missing parts from reference TRBV19 and TRBJ1-1): DGGITQSPKYLFRKEGQNVTLSCEQNLNHDAMYWYRQDPGQGLRLIYYSQIVNDFQKGDIAEGYSVSREKKESFPLTVTSAQKNPTAFYLCASSIDQNTEAFFGQGTRLTVV.

V and J are TRBV29-1 and TRBJ1-5; TRBD1 matches 9 bases. The CDR3 spans 13 residues. V lost 6 bases to trimming and J lost 4 bases; unmatched junction nucleotides: 4. CDR1 is SQVTM and CDR2 is ANQGSEA in the germline V gene. CDR3 in amino acids: CSVRTGVNQPQHF. CDR3 nucleotides: TGCAGCGTGCGGACAGGGGTTAATCAGCCCCAGCATTTT.

This rearrangement joins TRBV24-1 to TRBJ2-3; D is ambiguous. The CDR3 is 16 amino acids. The V gene's germline CDR1 is KGHDR and CDR2 SFDVKD. The ends were cut back, 0 bases at V and 0 bases at J, with 9 bases in the middle. The CDR3 here is CATSDLVASSTDTQYF. Written as DNA, the CDR3 is TGTGCCACCAGTGATTTGGTAGCCTCTAGCACAGATACGCAGTATTTT.

This clone was picked up one time. The chain joins TRBV6-2 or TRBV6-3 to TRBJ1-2; no firm D call. The CDR3 covers 12 residues. Deletions cut 5 bases from V and 6 bases from J, with 10 bases between. Germline assignment: CDR1 MNHEY and CDR2 SVGEGT. The CDR3 here is CASSRGGDGYTF. DNA for the CDR3: TGTGCCAGCAGTCGAGGCGGGGATGGCTACACCTTC.

The rearrangement joins TRBV7-3 to TRBJ2-5, with unresolved D. Germline loops: CDR1 SGHTA, CDR2 FQGTGA. The CDR3 is 13 residues long. The V end was cut by 4 bases, the J end by 5 bases, with 11 bases between. The CDR3, as DNA: TGTGCCAGCAGCTCCTTAGCCACGGAGACCCAGTACTTC. Its protein is CASSSLATETQYF.